These 29 T cell receptor beta chains were all obtained from the same sample, sequenced in a study of identical twins. TCRdb reprocessed the 5' RACE reads via MiXCR and lists one record per CDR3 protein. The table includes hundreds of thousands of distinct CDR3 sequences, around 6.1% detected once. The sequencing sample was made of naive T cells sorted from blood. All receptors derive from a young man in good health.

This clonotype was recorded once. The CDR3 ends on some other residue instead of the conserved phenylalanine or tryptophan, so this is likely a read error. This chain uses TRBV27 with TRBJ2-5, with a tentative D call TRBD1 (6 bases). CDR3 size: 12 residues. V was trimmed by 2 bases and J by 5 bases, leaving 6 bases between them. Germline V gene sequence: CDR1 MNHEY, CDR2 SMNVEV (reference sequence). Here the CDR3 reads CASSLQGETQYC. The CDR3 DNA follows: TGTGCCAGCAGTTTACAGGGGGAGACCCAGTACTGC.

This rearrangement joins TRBV12-3 or TRBV12-4 to TRBJ1-2; D is unresolved. Trimming took off 7 bases at V and 1 base at J, with 16 bases between the two ends. The CDR3 length is 15 residues. The CDR3 spells CASTGSPGVNYGYTF. In DNA form, the CDR3 reads TGTGCCAGCACAGGCTCCCCTGGGGTTAACTATGGCTACACCTTC.

The CDR3 loop is CASQRGQGETQYF. CDR3 coding DNA: TGTGCCAGCCAGAGGGGGCAGGGGGAGACCCAGTACTTC. The rearrangement joins TRBV28 to TRBJ2-5; the match to TRBD1 covers 7 bases. The CDR3 sequence is 13 residues long. Germline lookup yields CDR1 MDHEN and CDR2 SYDVKM. The V gene end was trimmed by 8 bases and the J gene end by 5 bases; junction bases not matched to a gene: 8.

This clonotype was picked up many times. The chain has TRBV9 and TRBJ2-5, with D perhaps TRBD2 (5 bases). CDR3 length: 14 residues. Trimming pared 0 bases from V and 5 bases from J, leaving 11 bases between. Germline V gene sequence: CDR1 SGDLS, CDR2 YYNGEE. CDR3 sequence (DNA): TGTGCCAGCAGCGTAGCTCAGTCGGGGGAGACCCAGTACTTC. Residues: CASSVAQSGETQYF.

The rearrangement links TRBV29-1 to TRBJ1-2, with 7 bases aligning to TRBD1. The germline V gene has CDR1 SQVTM and CDR2 ANQGSEA. The CDR3 runs 13 residues. V lost 3 bases, J lost 5 bases, and 6 bases stayed unmatched. The CDR3 spells CSVESGGKYGYTF. CDR3 DNA sequence: TGCAGCGTTGAGTCAGGGGGAAAGTATGGCTACACCTTC.

This clonotype was recorded a few times. The rearrangement joins TRBV11-2 to TRBJ2-3; TRBD2 matches at 8 bases. Germline loops: CDR1 SGHAT, CDR2 FQNNGV. V lost 5 bases and J lost 7; bases outside the gene matches: 14. CDR3 length equals 16 residues. This chain's CDR3 is CASSPQLADGLNTQYF. The DNA for the CDR3 is TGTGCCAGCAGCCCTCAACTAGCGGACGGCCTGAATACGCAGTATTTT. Supplemented by reference TRBV11-2 and TRBJ2-3, the full variable domain reads EAGVAQSPRYKIIEKRQSVAFWCNPISGHATLYWYQQILGQGPKLLIQFQNNGVVDDSQLPKDRFSAERLKGVDSTLKIQPAKLEDSAVYLCASSPQLADGLNTQYFGPGTRLTVL.

This chain joins TRBV5-4 and TRBJ2-3; weak D call: TRBD2 (6 bases). Trimming left V 7 bases short and J 3 bases short, with 12 bases between. Per germline, CDR1 SGHNT and CDR2 YYREEE (reference sequence). This CDR3 spans 13 amino acids. CDR3 in amino acids: CASARGRTDTQYF. CDR3 DNA sequence: TGTGCCAGCGCGCGGGGTCGGACAGATACGCAGTATTTT.

About this clonotype: A much larger clone differs by one base, so this may be a read error. The chain recombines TRBV12-3 or TRBV12-4 with TRBJ2-5; 8 nucleotides line up with TRBD2. The J call is in doubt because the DNA end fits TRBJ2-1 better. The CDR3 spans 14 residues. The CDR3 region is CASSWAGRGETQFF. CDR3 sequence (DNA): TGTGCCAGCAGTTGGGCCGGGAGGGGGGAGACCCAGTTCTTC.

This clonotype occurred many times. The gene calls are TRBV5-1 and TRBJ2-2; TRBD1 might be the D (6 bases). V was pared by 0 bases and J by 4 bases, with 10 bases between. The CDR3 contains 15 residues. Germline-derived CDR1 and CDR2 are SGHRS and YFSETQ. In DNA, the CDR3 is TGCGCCAGCAGCTTGGACAGGGCGAGCACCGGGGAGCTGTTTTTT. Translating gives CASSLDRASTGELFF.

The chain couples TRBV9 to TRBJ2-1; unclear D gene. The CDR3 totals 14 residues. Germline CDR1 reads SGDLS; CDR2 reads YYNGEE. V was cut by 3 bases and J by 7 bases, with 14 bases left in between. The CDR3 bases are TGTGCCAGCAGCGCCCTACATGGGTTGAATGAGCAGTTCTTC. Its translation: CASSALHGLNEQFF.

This chain joins TRBV27 and TRBJ2-1, with 8 bases matching TRBD2. Germline V CDR1 and CDR2: MNHEY, SMNVEV (reference sequence). With 6 bases clipped from V and 3 bases from J, the junction kept 7 bases outside the gene matches. CDR3 size: 15 residues. The CDR3 sequence is CASRGPGLGYNEQFF. CDR3 bases: TGTGCCAGCAGAGGTCCGGGACTAGGCTACAATGAGCAGTTCTTC.

This chain connects TRBV5-1 to TRBJ1-1; D is unclear. Germline CDR1 SGHRS, CDR2 YFSETQ. This CDR3 is 15 amino acids long. V was shortened by 4 bases and J by 1 base, with 14 bases between the two germline ends. The DNA of the CDR3 is TGCGCCAGCAGCGATCCCGTCGACGGGAACACTGAAGCTTTCTTT. It specifies CASSDPVDGNTEAFF.

A few counts support this clonotype. The gene calls are TRBV15 and TRBJ2-3; TRBD2 matches 16 bases. The CDR3 length is 18 residues. Trimming at V came to 5 bases and at J to 4 bases, leaving 9 bases not matched to a gene. CDR1 LNHNV and CDR2 YYDKDF come from the germline V gene (reference sequence). For the CDR3, the DNA is TGTGCCACCAGCGCCGGGACTAGCGGGAGGGCCAAGTCAGATACGCAGTATTTT. Residues: CATSAGTSGRAKSDTQYF.

This clonotype has at least ten counts. The gene calls are TRBV29-1 and TRBJ2-1; perhaps TRBD2 as D (5 bases). V dropped 7 bases and J dropped 8 bases, with 15 bases sitting between them. CDR1 is SQVTM and CDR2 is ANQGSEA in the germline V gene. The CDR3 is 12 amino acids. The DNA of the CDR3 is TGCAGCGCTGGTTGGGGAGCGGATGAGCAGTTCTTC. Translating it yields CSAGWGADEQFF.

This clonotype has just a few counts. This chain joins TRBV20-1 and TRBJ1-2, with unresolved D. This CDR3 spans 14 amino acids. V lost 3 bases and J lost 3, with 14 bases in between. The germline gives CDR1 DFQATT, CDR2 SNEGSKA (reference sequence). In nucleotides, the CDR3 is TGCAGTGCTAGGGGCTCCCGGGAATACTATGGCTACACCTTC. Amino acids: CSARGSREYYGYTF.

The rearrangement uses TRBV18 and TRBJ2-1; D tentatively reads TRBD1 or TRBD2 (5 bases each). Between the trimmed V and J ends, which lost 3 bases and 4 bases, there was a span of 13 bases. Germline-derived CDR1 and CDR2 are KGHSH and LQKENI. CDR3 length: 15 amino acids. The CDR3 DNA reads TGTGCCAGCTCACCTATGAGGGGCGGATACAATGAGCAGTTCTTC. Translated: CASSPMRGGYNEQFF.

In this sample, this clonotype turned up many times. The chain joins TRBV7-9 to TRBJ2-1; tentatively, D is TRBD2 (5 bases). Germline V gene data show CDR1 as SEHNR and CDR2 as FQNEAQ (reference sequence). The length of the CDR3 is 16 residues. Trimming pared 5 bases from V and 2 bases from J, leaving 16 bases between. CDR3 nucleotides: TGTGCCAGCAGCCGAGAGGGCCTAACACCCTACAATGAGCAGTTCTTC. It encodes CASSREGLTPYNEQFF.

The chain joins TRBV27 to TRBJ1-2; a possible D gene is TRBD1 (5 bases). The CDR3 is 15 residues long. CDR1 is MNHEY and CDR2 is SMNVEV in the germline V gene (reference sequence). V was pared by 3 bases and J by 3 bases, with 14 bases between. The CDR3 reads CASSFRVPTDYGYTF. CDR3 nucleotide sequence: TGTGCCAGCAGTTTTAGGGTTCCGACAGACTATGGCTACACCTTC.

This clonotype showed up just a few times. The rearrangement joins TRBV20-1 to TRBJ2-6, with D hard to call. CDR3 size: 14 residues. Per the germline V gene, CDR1 is DFQATT and CDR2 is SNEGSKA (reference sequence). Trimming cost V 3 bases and J 2 bases, with 8 bases left between them. The CDR3 sequence is CSASSLTGANVLTF. CDR3 sequence (DNA): TGCAGTGCTAGTTCGCTCACTGGGGCCAACGTCCTGACTTTC.

This clonotype was counted many times. The rearrangement links TRBV12-3 or TRBV12-4 to TRBJ2-5; the D is unclear. V was cut by 4 bases and J by 2 bases, with 2 bases left in between. This CDR3 contains 11 residues. This CDR3 is CASSWQETQYF. The CDR3 coding sequence is TGTGCCAGCAGTTGGCAAGAGACCCAGTACTTC.

In its sample, this clonotype was seen a few times. The chain carries TRBV27 and TRBJ2-7; D is undetermined. V dropped 5 bases and J dropped 5 bases, with 25 bases sitting between them. The CDR3 consists of 17 residues. Germline V lookup: CDR1 MNHEY, CDR2 SMNVEV (reference sequence). Here the CDR3 DNA reads TGTGCCAGCAGTCGGTTTTTGAATGGTGGGATTTCGCACGAGCAGTACGTC. Residues: CASSRFLNGGISHEQYV.

This rearrangement joins TRBV18 to TRBJ2-2, with D uncertain. Germline CDR1 reads KGHSH; CDR2 reads LQKENI. This CDR3 contains 15 residues. Trimming stripped 3 bases from V and 6 bases from J, with 14 bases between. The CDR3 spells CASSPVTLRSGELFF. In DNA form, the CDR3 reads TGTGCCAGCTCACCGGTAACTTTGAGGTCCGGGGAGCTGTTTTTT.

The rearrangement joins TRBV6-5 to TRBJ1-6; D is unclear. Germline-derived CDR1 and CDR2 are MNHEY and SVGAGI. V lost 6 bases and J 11 bases, leaving 11 bases between the germline ends. The CDR3 runs to 12 residues. This CDR3 is CASSQGSTPLHF. The CDR3 DNA sequence: TGTGCCAGCAGCCAAGGCAGTACACCCCTCCACTTT.

In its sample, this clonotype was seen a few times. The genes are TRBV5-1 and TRBJ2-6; 10 nucleotides align to TRBD2. Germline CDR1 and CDR2: SGHRS and YFSETQ. The CDR3 runs 19 residues. V shed 0 bases and J 2 bases; nucleotides not matched to a gene: 8. DNA for the CDR3: TGCGCCAGCAGCTTGGTAGCTAGCGGGAGTACGGCTGGGGCCAACGTCCTGACTTTC. Translation gives CASSLVASGSTAGANVLTF. Filled out from reference TRBV5-1 and TRBJ2-6, the complete variable domain reads KAGVTQTPRYLIKTRGQQVTLSCSPISGHRSVSWYQQTPGQGLQFLFEYFSETQRNKGNFPGRFSGRQFSNSRSEMNVSTLELGDSALYLCASSLVASGSTAGANVLTFGAGSRLTVL.

This clonotype was picked up a small number of times. The chain is built from TRBV20-1 and TRBJ2-7; TRBD2 aligns across 13 bases. V lost 3 bases to trimming and J lost 0 bases; unmatched junction nucleotides: 5. Germline V gives CDR1 DFQATT, CDR2 SNEGSKA (reference sequence). The CDR3 runs 16 residues. The CDR3 nucleotides read TGCAGTGCTAGGGCGACTAGCGGGAGGACCTCCTACGAGCAGTACTTC. This codes for CSARATSGRTSYEQYF.

A few counts support this clonotype. The chain employs TRBV7-9 and TRBJ1-2; D remains ambiguous. The germline V gene has CDR1 SEHNR and CDR2 FQNEAQ (reference sequence). Deletions cut 1 base from V and 5 bases from J, with 17 bases between. CDR3 length equals 16 residues. CDR3 protein: CASSLDLPGPKYGYTF. CDR3 nucleotides: TGTGCCAGCAGCTTAGATCTTCCGGGCCCCAAGTATGGCTACACCTTC.

The table lists this clonotype with many counts. The chain recombines TRBV12-3 or TRBV12-4 with TRBJ2-7; 11 positions match TRBD2. J lost 5 bases, V lost 5 bases, and 5 bases had no gene match. CDR3 length equals 14 residues. CDR3 loop: CASSLSGRANEQYF. The CDR3 DNA reads TGTGCCAGCAGTCTTAGCGGGAGGGCCAACGAGCAGTACTTC.

This clonotype has a handful of counts. V and J are TRBV7-9 and TRBJ1-5, with D maybe TRBD1 (5 bases). Trimming took off 5 bases at V and 4 bases at J, with 12 bases between the two ends. CDR1 is SEHNR, CDR2 FQNEAQ, per germline (reference sequence). The CDR3 length is 14 residues. This CDR3 reads CASSRDGFNQPQHF. The CDR3 DNA reads TGTGCCAGCAGCAGGGACGGCTTTAATCAGCCCCAGCATTTT.

This clonotype showed up many times. The gene calls are TRBV7-9 and TRBJ2-1, with TRBD1 as a possible D gene (6 bases). The V gene's germline CDR1 is SEHNR and CDR2 FQNEAQ (reference sequence). CDR3 size: 16 residues. Trimming removed 5 bases at V and 6 bases at J, with 20 bases between. The CDR3 loop reads CASSITGQGIFNEQFF. For the CDR3, the DNA is TGTGCCAGCAGCATAACGGGGCAGGGGATATTCAATGAGCAGTTCTTC. Using reference TRBV7-9 and TRBJ2-1 for the parts outside the CDR3, the full variable domain is DTGVSQNPRHKITKRGQNVTFRCDPISEHNRLYWYRQTLGQGPEFLTYFQNEAQLEKSRLLSDRFSAERPKGSFSTLEIQRTEQGDSAMYLCASSITGQGIFNEQFFGPGTRLTVL.